Presented here are 3 T cell receptor beta chains from one specimen sequenced in a study of T cells in localized non-small cell lung cancer. Produced via immunoSEQ multiplex PCR; TCRdb's table is partial and in-frame only. The sample holds about 8,800 clones; about 90% are singletons and the top ten take 15% to 20%. The sample consisted of peripheral blood, taken before any cancer treatment. These receptors were obtained from a male donor aged 60 or over with stage III squamous cell lung carcinoma.

This chain joins TRBV4-1 and TRBJ2-3; 12 nucleotides align to TRBD2. CDR3 size: 16 residues. Germline-derived CDR1 and CDR2 are MGHRA and YSYEKL. After removal of 2 bases from V and 5 bases from J, the junction contained 5 bases not matched to a gene. The CDR3 here is CASSQTLAGGEDTQYF. Here the CDR3 DNA reads TGCGCCAGCAGCCAAACACTAGCGGGGGGTGAAGATACGCAGTATTTT.

The chain has TRBV27 and TRBJ1-2, with no clear D. Germline-derived CDR1 and CDR2 are MNHEY and SMNVEV (reference sequence). The CDR3 extends over 13 amino acids. With 2 bases removed from V and 7 bases from J, the gap between germline ends came to 11 bases. The CDR3 region is CASSLMGFSGYTF. The CDR3 DNA is TGTGCCAGCAGTTTAATGGGATTTTCTGGCTACACCTTC.

The chain uses TRBV6-5 and TRBJ1-2; a possible D gene is TRBD1 (6 bases). The V end was cut by 5 bases, the J end by 0 bases, with 13 bases between. CDR3 length: 15 residues. Germline CDR1 reads MNHEY; CDR2 reads SVGAGI. Here the CDR3 DNA reads TGTGCCAGCAGTCAAACAGGGCTACCTAACTATGGCTACACCTTC. Translating gives CASSQTGLPNYGYTF.